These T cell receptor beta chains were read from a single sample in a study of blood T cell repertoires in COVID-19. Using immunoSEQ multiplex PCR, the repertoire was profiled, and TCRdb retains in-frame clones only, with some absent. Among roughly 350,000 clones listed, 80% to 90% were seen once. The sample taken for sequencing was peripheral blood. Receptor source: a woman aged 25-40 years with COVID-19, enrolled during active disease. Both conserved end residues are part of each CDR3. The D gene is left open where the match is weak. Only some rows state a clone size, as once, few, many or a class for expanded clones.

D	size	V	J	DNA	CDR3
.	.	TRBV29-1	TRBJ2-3	TGCAGCGTTGAAATCGGGACTAGCACAGATACGCAGTATTTT	CSVEIGTSTDTQYF
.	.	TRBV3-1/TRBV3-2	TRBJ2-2	TGTGCCAGCAGCCAAGGGGCCAGAGCCGGGGAGCTGTTTTTT	CASSQGARAGELFF
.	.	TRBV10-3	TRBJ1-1	TGTGCCATCAGTGACCCACGGGGGACTGCGACGGCTTTCTTT	CAISDPRGTATAFF
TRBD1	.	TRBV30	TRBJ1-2	TGTGCCTGGACTTTGGACAGGCGGGATCGTCGGTATGGCTACACCTTC	CAWTLDRRDRRYGYTF
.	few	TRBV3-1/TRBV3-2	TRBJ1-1	TGTGCCAGCAGCCAAGGAGGGTTCGCGAACACTGAAGCTTTCTTT	CASSQGGFANTEAFF
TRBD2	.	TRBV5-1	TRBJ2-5	TGCGCCAGCAGCTCATTAATAGCGGGAGGCACAGAGACCCAGTACTTC	CASSSLIAGGTETQYF
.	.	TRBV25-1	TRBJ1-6	TGTGCCAGCAGTGAATTGGACAGTTCCCTGAGCTCACCCCTCCACTTT	CASSELDSSLSSPLHF
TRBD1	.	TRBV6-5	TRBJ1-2	TGTGCCAGCAGTTACTCGATACAGGGGTATGCAGATGGCTACACCTTC	CASSYSIQGYADGYTF
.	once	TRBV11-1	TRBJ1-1	TGTGCCAGCAGCCCAGGGGCCACTGAAGCTTTCTTT	CASSPGATEAFF
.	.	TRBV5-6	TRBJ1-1	TGTGCCAGCAGCTCCGACTACCCGCAGCGCTACGAGAACACTGAAGCTTTCTTT	CASSSDYPQRYENTEAFF
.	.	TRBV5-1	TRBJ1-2	TGCGCCAGCAGCTTGGTTCAGGGTCATGGCTACACCTTC	CASSLVQGHGYTF
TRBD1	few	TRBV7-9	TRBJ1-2	TGTGCCAGCAGCCTTGGACAGGTCTATGGCTACACCTTC	CASSLGQVYGYTF
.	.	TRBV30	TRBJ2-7	TGTGCCTGGAGTCTTGGAACAGGGTTGAACGAGCAGTACTTC	CAWSLGTGLNEQYF
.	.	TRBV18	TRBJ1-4	TGTGCCAGCTCACCACCGGTAGCCGAAAAACTGTTTTTT	CASSPPVAEKLFF
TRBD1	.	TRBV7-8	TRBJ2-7	TGTGCCAGCAGCTTGGTTGGACAGGTCTACGAGCAGTACTTC	CASSLVGQVYEQYF
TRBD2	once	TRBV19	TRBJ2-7	TGTGCCAGTAGTGCGGGAGGACCCCTTCTCGAGCAGTACTTC	CASSAGGPLLEQYF
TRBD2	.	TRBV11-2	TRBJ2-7	TGTGCCAGCAGCTCCGTGATCGCGGGAGGATCCTACGAGCAGTACTTC	CASSSVIAGGSYEQYF